The T cell receptor beta chain described here comes from a study of shared clonotypes between healthy human individuals. Study at large: A couple of women and three men aged 18 to 49 made up the donors. For every donor, three CD4 naive, three CD4 memory, two CD8 naive and one CD8 memory plates were used. Study-wide findings and caveats: Approximately 5% was the fraction of naive CD4 clonotypes found shared across a few donors. Among the subsets, naive ones generally showed larger estimated richness than memory ones.

The length of the CDR3 is 14 residues. The germline CDR1 and CDR2 sequences are LGHNA and YNFKEQ. Trimming took off 3 bases at V and 5 bases at J, with 13 bases between the two ends. Concerning this clone itself: The antigen remains undetermined.

The method was immunoSEQ multiplex PCR; TCRdb's version includes in-frame clones alone and lacks a portion of them. The sample contains 2 million or so clones, approximately 95% of which appear only once. This rearrangement joins TRBV4-2 to TRBJ2-5; TRBD2 is a possible D gene (6 bases). The specimen sequenced was naive CD4+ T cells sorted from blood. Described subset: CD45RA+ positively selected. The receptor was derived from a man between 18 and 35 years old in good health. The CDR3: CASSQGGDGETQYF. CDR3 DNA sequence: TGTGCCAGCAGCCAGGGCGGGGACGGCGAGACCCAGTACTTC.